This T cell receptor beta chain was recorded in a study of T cell changes during pregnancy in multiple sclerosis. The CDR3 is 17 amino acids. The junction had 13 bases not matched to a gene; V was cut back by 2 bases and J by 3 bases. In germline, CDR1 is SGHDN, CDR2 FVKESK. Here immunoSEQ multiplex PCR was the method, and the copy in TCRdb shows in-frame clones only, minus some. The table records tens of thousands of clones, over 80% of them present only once. The sample here was peripheral blood, taken after pregnancy. The chain carries TRBV14 and TRBJ2-7; 7 bases are shared with TRBD1. The sequence was collected from a female donor with multiple sclerosis, enrolled in a pregnancy study. The CDR3 reads CASSQFYPGQNYYEQYF. DNA for the CDR3: TGTGCCAGCAGCCAATTTTACCCGGGACAGAACTACTACGAGCAGTACTTC.